This TCR beta chain was found in a study of blood T cell repertoires in COVID-19. Study at large: T cells, B-cell-depleted T cells, or PBMCs provided the cDNA or gDNA that served as material.

Trimming cost V 3 bases and J 8 bases, with 17 bases left between them. Germline V gene data show CDR1 as SGHRS and CDR2 as YFSETQ. The CDR3 loop spans 14 amino acids. Per the study methods: Using reference gene primer amplification, nucleated cell counts were estimated. The assay was immunoSEQ multiplex PCR, and TCRdb's table has in-frame clones only and misses some. Clone size and the V and J calls come from that table; the DNA yielded D and trimming. The sample contains 150,000 to 200,000 clones, 80% to 85% of which appear only once. The sequence was obtained from a woman aged 25 to 39 with acute or convalescent COVID-19. Sequenced material: peripheral blood. The chain couples TRBV5-1 to TRBJ1-2, with a tentative D call TRBD1 (6 bases). CDR3 bases: TGCGCCAGCAGCTGGAACAGGGAAACGCGGGGCTACACCTTC. It encodes CASSWNRETRGYTF.